Each of the 2 T cell receptor beta chains below was sequenced from the same sample in a study of T cell changes during pregnancy in multiple sclerosis. TCRdb keeps only in-frame clones here, not all; method: immunoSEQ multiplex PCR. The repertoire holds approximately 53,000 clones, roughly 91% seen once, with 0.25% to 0.3% in the top ten. Sequenced here: CD4+ T cells from peripheral blood mononuclear cells, sampled in the second trimester of pregnancy. Receptor source: a female donor with multiple sclerosis, enrolled in a pregnancy study.

The genes are TRBV14 and TRBJ2-7, with D possibly TRBD1 on 5 matching bases. Trimming took off 1 base at V and 0 bases at J, with 7 bases between the two ends. Per germline, CDR1 SGHDN and CDR2 FVKESK. The CDR3 is made up of 14 amino acids. DNA of the CDR3: TGTGCCAGCAGCCAAGGCAGGGCCTCCTACGAGCAGTACTTC. Its translation: CASSQGRASYEQYF.

The J gene is TRBJ2-3, the V gene TRBV7-8; the D gene is possibly TRBD1 (6 bases). Germline V gene data show CDR1 as SGHVS and CDR2 as FQNEAQ. The length of the CDR3 is 14 residues. V was pared by 6 bases and J by 4 bases, with 14 bases between. The CDR3 sequence is CASRRGQHADTQYF. CDR3 in DNA: TGTGCCAGCAGACGAGGACAGCACGCAGATACGCAGTATTTT.